This T cell receptor (beta chain) was found in a study of response to subunit inactivated influenza vaccine. The study's findings and limits: A suggestion made by the authors is that each seasonal influenza vaccination recruits few new T cells.

TCRdb ran MiXCR on the RT-PCR reads and lists one entry per CDR3 protein. Here the sample spans approximately 520,000 distinct CDR3 sequences, 25% being singletons. This clonotype has just a few counts. Its specificity is unknown. Looked up from germline, CDR1 is DFQATT and CDR2 is SNEGSKA (reference sequence). Trimming took off 4 bases at V and 6 bases at J, with 19 bases between the two ends. CDR3 length equals 14 residues. The V gene is TRBV20-1, the J gene TRBJ2-7; tentatively, D is TRBD1 (5 bases). The sequence was obtained from a man in his fifties or sixties who received an inactivated influenza vaccine. The specimen was CD4+ T cells sorted from PBMCs, collected about 5 days after vaccination. The CDR3 sequence is CSATKPSRDREQYF. CDR3 coding DNA: TGCAGTGCTACCAAACCCTCCAGGGATCGCGAGCAGTACTTC.